Described below is a single T cell receptor (beta chain) sequence and its context. Its antigen is currently unknown. These data originate in a study of shared clonotypes between healthy human individuals. V lost 0 bases and J 0 bases, leaving 11 bases between the germline ends. The germline V gene encodes CDR1 SGHRS and CDR2 YFSETQ. The CDR3 runs to 16 residues. The study ran the assay at deep level. Only in-frame clones appear in the TCRdb table, and some are missing; sequencing was by immunoSEQ multiplex PCR. The profile covers around 510,000 clones, with around 81% appearing a single time and 12% taken by the ten largest. General observations from the study: The study drew on few donors, limiting represented genetic and exposure-history diversity.

This clonotype originated in a woman aged 40 to 55 in good health. Some clones in this sample may be carry-over from other donors' samples. The chain recombines TRBV5-1 with TRBJ2-3; D ambiguous. The sequencing input was PBMCs. The CDR3: CASSLVRQMSTDTQYF. CDR3 DNA: TGCGCCAGCAGCTTGGTTCGTCAGATGAGCACAGATACGCAGTATTTT.